A selection of T cell receptor beta chains follows, all from one sample in a study of shared clonotypes between healthy human individuals. Measured with immunoSEQ multiplex PCR; TCRdb has only the in-frame clones, and not every one. The table records roughly 380,000 clones, approximately 96% of them present only once. Input material: memory CD8+ T cells sorted from blood. The origin of the receptors is a man in his thirties or forties in good health. The CDR3 runs from the conserved cysteine through the conserved F or W.

>TRBJ1-4|TRBV4-1
CASSIVINEKLFF
>TRBJ1-3|TRBV6-6
CASSFTGSSGNTIYF
>TRBJ2-3|TRBV19
CASSIESRQGGTDTQYF
>TRBJ2-7|TRBV5-1
CASSLDPGTRYEQYF
>TRBJ2-1|TRBV5-6
CASSSSGSEQFF
>TRBJ2-3|TRBV27
CASSFWGSRNTQYF
>TRBJ2-3|TRBV6-5
CASGTSGPPDTQYF
>TRBJ1-2|TRBV9
CASSVDLQGFNYGYTF
>TRBJ1-2|TRBV4-2
CASSQFDRAYGYTF
>TRBJ2-5|TRBV5-1
CASSLGRGQETQYF
>TRBJ2-7|TRBV27
CASSPLGKREQYF
>TRBJ2-7|TRBV5-1
CASSQDFYEQYF
>TRBJ1-2|TRBV6-6
CASSWTGYGYTF
>TRBJ2-7|TRBV28
CASSGAGTGGTEQYF
>TRBJ2-2|TRBV4-1
CASSQGPALNTGELFF
>TRBJ1-5|TRBV7-8
CASSLPRANQPQHF
>TRBJ1-1|TRBV5-1
CASSLETRGTEAFF
>TRBJ1-1|TRBV2
CASSMTGQGAGGAFF
>TRBJ2-7|TRBV5-6
CASSYRDGTSYEQYF
>TRBJ2-2|TRBV19
CASSSEGRGELFF
>TRBJ1-5|TRBV4-1
CASSQGDGINQPQHF
>TRBJ2-1|TRBV27
CASSVEGTSGSYNEQFF
>TRBJ2-1|TRBV2
CASSEIGQGIGEQFF
>TRBJ2-6|TRBV18
CASSPWLAGDPSAGANVLTF
>TRBJ1-1|TRBV6-5
CASSRPTGGTEAFF
>TRBJ2-2|TRBV19
CASSRGQGGPGELFF
>TRBJ2-3|TRBV5-4
CASSLRGSQADTQYF
>TRBJ2-7|TRBV5-4
CASSSTREQYF
>TRBJ1-2|TRBV9
CASSVTINYGYTF
>TRBJ2-7|TRBV2
CASSLPRIPYEQYF
>TRBJ2-6|TRBV5-1
CASSLESVVGANVLTF
>TRBJ2-3|TRBV10-3
CAISDSFGGPVNTDTQYF
>TRBJ1-1|TRBV28
CASSSGTGGRVAFF
>TRBJ2-3|TRBV5-8
CASRRAGVSTDTQYF
>TRBJ2-3|TRBV30
CAWSLDGGTDTQYF
>TRBJ2-5|TRBV7-8
CASSLRSGGRETQYF
>TRBJ1-5|TRBV7-8
CASSLQWTGGPNNQPQHF
>TRBJ2-2|TRBV28
CASSSPGLTGELFF
>TRBJ2-1|TRBV4-1
CASSPGDRGHNNEQFF
>TRBJ2-3|TRBV2
CASIQGYTQYF
>TRBJ2-7|TRBV6-1
CASLGGTYEQYF
>TRBJ2-7|TRBV5-5
CASTDRSYYEQYF
>TRBJ2-2|TRBV19
CASSIPSGRSGELFF
>TRBJ2-1|TRBV29-1
CSVDTRTASSYNEQFF
>TRBJ2-2|TRBV6-5
CASSSHAEGAGELFF
>TRBJ2-1|TRBV30
CAWRKSGRGHNEQFF
>TRBJ2-7|TRBV28
CASSLVSAGGTEQYF
>TRBJ2-7|TRBV27
CASGGGYEQYF
>TRBJ2-7|TRBV6-5
CASTGTDSYEQYF
>TRBJ1-2|TRBV19
CASSAGGGYTF
>TRBJ2-7|TRBV28
CASSLSGYEQYF
>TRBJ1-1|TRBV28
CASSFDRGLAEAFF
>TRBJ2-3|TRBV4-1
CASSQEGRHTDTQYF
>TRBJ2-4|TRBV6-1
CASRGIRIQYF
>TRBJ1-2|TRBV7-9
CASSLVWGGYTF